The 25 T cell receptor beta chains given below trace back to one sample, sequenced in a study of blood T cell repertoires in COVID-19. Here immunoSEQ multiplex PCR was the method, and the copy in TCRdb shows in-frame clones only, minus some. The table includes roughly 200,000 clones, 70% to 90% detected once. Material for sequencing was peripheral blood. The origin of the receptors is a man aged 45 to 65 with COVID-19, enrolled during active disease.

The chain couples TRBV28 to TRBJ1-1, with 9 bases identical to TRBD1. V shed 4 bases and J 7 bases; nucleotides not matched to a gene: 4. The CDR3 is 13 amino acids. The germline gives CDR1 MDHEN, CDR2 SYDVKM. CDR3 residues: CASSSPGQGEAFF. The CDR3 bases are TGTGCCAGCAGTTCCCCGGGACAGGGTGAAGCTTTCTTT.

This chain links TRBV19 with TRBJ1-1, with TRBD1 matching 10 bases. This CDR3 is 14 amino acids long. V lost 7 bases, J lost 3 bases, and 5 bases stayed unmatched. CDR1 LNHDA and CDR2 SQIVND come from the germline V gene (reference sequence). The CDR3 DNA reads as TGTGCCAGTATACGGGACAGGGGAGACACTGAAGCTTTCTTT. It is translated as CASIRDRGDTEAFF.

The chain links TRBV10-3 to TRBJ2-3, with 7 nucleotides matching TRBD1. The J segment lost 1 base and the V segment lost 2 bases, leaving 6 bases of the junction unmatched. Germline V gene sequence: CDR1 ENHRY, CDR2 SYGVKD. This CDR3 has 16 amino acids. CDR3 DNA sequence: TGTGCCATCAGTGAGCCGGGACAGTTTGGCACAGATACGCAGTATTTT. Translating gives CAISEPGQFGTDTQYF.

The rearrangement joins TRBV5-4 to TRBJ2-7; perhaps TRBD2 as D (6 bases). The CDR3 extends over 12 amino acids. V lost 4 bases and J lost 7, with 12 bases in between. In germline, CDR1 is SGHNT, CDR2 YYREEE (reference sequence). CDR3: CASSLEGREQYF. CDR3 coding DNA: TGTGCCAGCAGCCTGGAAGGGAGGGAGCAGTACTTC.

The chain recombines TRBV4-1 with TRBJ1-1; D gene ambiguous. Trimming shortened V by 4 bases and J by 1 base, and 10 bases separated the two germline ends. The CDR3 contains 14 residues. Germline CDR1 MGHRA, CDR2 YSYEKL. The DNA for the CDR3 is TGCGCCAGCAGCCCTACGAGAGGGAACACTGAAGCTTTCTTT. Protein sequence: CASSPTRGNTEAFF.

The chain combines TRBV2 with TRBJ1-2; D unresolved. The CDR3 totals 11 residues. The germline CDR1 and CDR2 sequences are SNHLY and FYNNEI. The V and J ends lost 7 bases and 2 bases respectively, with 5 bases between them. CDR3 protein: CASTQNYGYTF. The CDR3 nucleotides read TGTGCCAGCACACAGAACTATGGCTACACCTTC.

CDR3 nucleotide sequence: TGTGCCAGCACCGGGACAGGGGGTGACGGCTACACCTTC. Translated, it gives CASTGTGGDGYTF. V and J are TRBV28 and TRBJ1-2, with 11 nucleotides matching TRBD1. The CDR3 length is 13 residues. V dropped 7 bases and J dropped 8; count of bases not matched to a gene: 6. Germline CDR1 is MDHEN and CDR2 is SYDVKM.

The chain links TRBV6-6 to TRBJ2-7, with TRBD1 matching over 7 bases. Germline V gives CDR1 MNHNY, CDR2 SVGAGI (reference sequence). The CDR3 runs 12 residues. J gave up 7 bases and V 4 bases, and 4 bases lay outside the gene matches. The CDR3 DNA reads as TGTGCCAGCAGTTGGGGACAGACTGAGCAGTACTTC. This sequence encodes CASSWGQTEQYF.

This rearrangement joins TRBV5-1 to TRBJ1-1; unclear D gene. The germline gives CDR1 SGHRS, CDR2 YFSETQ. The V and J ends lost 4 bases and 0 bases respectively, with 13 bases between them. The CDR3 runs 15 residues. The CDR3 DNA sequence: TGCGCCAGCAGCAACCTCGACATACTGAACACTGAAGCTTTCTTT. This encodes CASSNLDILNTEAFF.

The rearrangement joins TRBV5-1 to TRBJ2-1, with 8 bases that match TRBD1. CDR3 length: 17 amino acids. The J segment lost 0 bases and the V segment lost 4 bases, leaving 9 bases of the junction unmatched. Germline V CDR1 and CDR2: SGHRS, YFSETQ. Here the CDR3 DNA reads TGCGCCAGCAGCCGTTTCACGGACAGGGCCTCCTACAATGAGCAGTTCTTC. Its protein product is CASSRFTDRASYNEQFF.

The genes are TRBV2 and TRBJ2-6; TRBD1 matches 9 bases. The CDR3 extends over 21 amino acids. The V segment lost 5 bases and the J segment 0 bases; nucleotides outside the gene matches: 17. The germline V gene encodes CDR1 SNHLY and CDR2 FYNNEI. CDR3 sequence reads: CASSRRSIQGAVNSGANVLTF. DNA of the CDR3: TGTGCCAGCAGTCGCCGAAGCATACAGGGGGCGGTAAACTCTGGGGCCAACGTCCTGACTTTC.

There are a few counts of this clone. The chain links TRBV5-1 to TRBJ2-2, with 9 nucleotides matching TRBD2. The CDR3 covers 15 residues. Germline V gene sequence: CDR1 SGHRS, CDR2 YFSETQ. The trim removed 0 bases at V and 6 bases at J, leaving 3 bases unmatched. The CDR3 bases are TGCGCCAGCAGCTTGGGCAGCGGGAGGTCCGGGGAGCTGTTTTTT. Encoded protein: CASSLGSGRSGELFF.

This rearrangement joins TRBV5-8 to TRBJ2-5, with 11 bases that match TRBD2. This CDR3 spans 18 amino acids. The V gene end was trimmed by 0 bases and the J gene end by 2 bases; junction bases not matched to a gene: 9. The germline CDR1 and CDR2 sequences are SGHTS and YDEGEE. CDR3 region: CASSLAIDSGGGQETQYF. DNA for the CDR3: TGTGCCAGCAGCTTGGCCATCGATAGCGGGGGGGGGCAAGAGACCCAGTACTTC.

This chain connects TRBV11-1 to TRBJ1-1, with TRBD1 matching over 7 bases. Trimming cost V 5 bases and J 4 bases; bases outside gene matches: 10. The germline V gene encodes CDR1 SGHAT and CDR2 FQDESV (reference sequence). The CDR3 is 15 residues long. CDR3 nucleotide sequence: TGTGCCAGCAGCCCCCGACAGGGAATGACCACTGAAGCTTTCTTT. Its protein product is CASSPRQGMTTEAFF.

The gene calls are TRBV2 and TRBJ2-7, with 8 nucleotides matching TRBD1. CDR1 is SNHLY and CDR2 is FYNNEI in the germline V gene. V lost 6 bases and J lost 4; bases outside the gene matches: 14. The CDR3 length is 16 residues. CDR3: CASRPGPQGAMYEQYF. The CDR3 DNA sequence: TGTGCCAGCAGACCCGGTCCGCAGGGGGCAATGTACGAGCAGTACTTC. Full variable domain (remainder filled in from reference TRBV2 and TRBJ2-7): EPEVTQTPSHQVTQMGQEVILRCVPISNHLYFYWYRQILGQKVEFLVSFYNNEISEKSEIFDDQFSVERPDGSNFTLKIRSTKLEDSAMYFCASRPGPQGAMYEQYFGPGTRLTVT.

The rearrangement links TRBV5-4 to TRBJ2-1; 12 positions match TRBD2. Looked up from germline, CDR1 is SGHNT and CDR2 is YYREEE (reference sequence). This CDR3 contains 17 residues. V trimming: 6 bases; J trimming: 8 bases; junction bases outside the gene matches: 15. As DNA, the CDR3 is TGTGCCAGCACCATGACTAAGACTAGCGGGGGTTTGGATGAGCAGTTCTTC. It is translated as CASTMTKTSGGLDEQFF.

This rearrangement joins TRBV7-3 to TRBJ2-1; 13 bases are a match to TRBD2. CDR1 SGHTA and CDR2 FQGTGA come from the germline V gene. After removal of 5 bases from V and 5 bases from J, the junction contained 3 bases not matched to a gene. The CDR3 sequence is 15 residues long. CDR3 sequence reads: CASSPTSGRNNEQFF. The CDR3 DNA is TGTGCCAGCAGCCCGACTAGCGGGAGGAACAATGAGCAGTTCTTC.

V gene TRBV28 combines with J gene TRBJ2-7; 7 bases fit TRBD1. The CDR3 has 13 amino acids. Germline-derived CDR1 and CDR2 are MDHEN and SYDVKM. Trimming at V came to 5 bases and at J to 6 bases, leaving 7 bases not matched to a gene. CDR3 bases: TGTGCCAGCAGTCCTGGGGACAGCCTCGAGCAGTACTTC. As protein: CASSPGDSLEQYF. Full variable domain (missing parts from reference TRBV28 and TRBJ2-7): DVKVTQSSRYLVKRTGEKVFLECVQDMDHENMFWYRQDPGLGLRLIYFSYDVKMKEKGDIPEGYSVSREKKERFSLILESASTNQTSMYLCASSPGDSLEQYFGPGTRLTVT.

This sequence joins TRBV13 and TRBJ2-3; 8 bases agree with TRBD2. V dropped 4 bases and J dropped 4; count of bases not matched to a gene: 10. This CDR3 region has 16 residues. Germline V gives CDR1 PRHDT, CDR2 FYEKMQ (reference sequence). In DNA, the CDR3 is TGTGCCAGCAGCTCAGGGGCGGGGGGCCGCGCAGATACGCAGTATTTT. Residues: CASSSGAGGRADTQYF.

This clone was counted a single time. The chain has TRBV5-1 and TRBJ1-2; D unresolved. Germline CDR1 SGHRS, CDR2 YFSETQ. This CDR3 is 15 amino acids long. Deletions cut 1 base from V and 2 bases from J, with 12 bases between. This chain's CDR3 is CASSLLSGVNYGYTF. The CDR3 DNA is TGCGCCAGCAGCTTGCTTTCGGGAGTAAACTATGGCTACACCTTC.

This sequence joins TRBV7-2 and TRBJ2-1; 8 bases agree with TRBD2. Germline CDR1 SGHTA, CDR2 FQGNSA. With V trimmed by 3 bases and J by 8 bases, 9 bases remained unmatched. This CDR3 is 15 amino acids long. The CDR3 is CASSFEGTRWDEQFF. CDR3 bases: TGTGCCAGCAGCTTCGAAGGGACTAGGTGGGATGAGCAGTTCTTC.

The chain joins TRBV10-3 to TRBJ1-2; 7 bases map to TRBD1. This CDR3 has 16 amino acids. J lost 5 bases, V lost 2 bases, and 11 bases had no gene match. The germline V gene has CDR1 ENHRY and CDR2 SYGVKD. Here the CDR3 DNA reads TGTGCCATCAGTGAGGGACAGGCCCCCGCGGCGTATGGCTACACCTTC. Encoded protein: CAISEGQAPAAYGYTF.

The chain uses TRBV10-3 and TRBJ1-5; 8 nucleotides match TRBD1. The CDR3 contains 14 residues. The trim removed 0 bases at V and 5 bases at J, leaving 0 bases unmatched. The V gene's germline CDR1 is ENHRY and CDR2 SYGVKD. The CDR3 coding sequence is TGTGCCATCAGTGAGTCGACAGGGGATCAGCCCCAGCATTTT. Translation: CAISESTGDQPQHF.

Only one count was recorded for this clone. This chain's CDR3 is CASSMDRGQPQHF. CDR3 coding DNA: TGTGCCAGCAGTATGGACAGAGGACAGCCCCAGCATTTT. This chain connects TRBV7-6 to TRBJ1-5, with D perhaps TRBD1 (6 bases). Germline-derived CDR1 and CDR2 are SGHVS and FNYEAQ. The V end lost 6 bases, the J end lost 7 bases, and 13 bases lay between the germline ends. CDR3 length: 13 residues.

The rearrangement uses TRBV4-2 and TRBJ2-1; TRBD2 agrees at 11 bases. The germline CDR1 and CDR2 sequences are LGHNA and YNFKEQ. Germline trimming cut 3 bases from V and 9 bases from J; bases unmatched to any gene: 10. The CDR3 sequence is 16 residues long. The CDR3: CASSQLLAGVKVEQFF. The CDR3 DNA is TGTGCCAGCAGCCAGCTACTAGCGGGAGTTAAGGTTGAGCAGTTCTTC.